The 10 T cell receptor beta chains below were found in one sample sequenced in a study of radiotherapy plus CTLA-4 blockade in lung cancer. Using immunoSEQ multiplex PCR, the repertoire was profiled, and TCRdb retains in-frame clones only, with some absent. The sample includes approximately 81,000 clones, around 78% of them seen just once. Sequences were derived from peripheral blood, sampled from a patient treated with radiotherapy plus ipilimumab. The receptor source for this set is a human donor with non-small cell lung cancer who had a partial response to radiotherapy plus ipilimumab. Some clones in this sample may be carry-over from other donors' samples.

V usage is TRBV28 and J usage is TRBJ1-1; D is uncertain. CDR3 length: 15 residues. The germline V gene encodes CDR1 MDHEN and CDR2 SYDVKM. V lost 2 bases, J lost 1 base, and 11 bases lay in between. CDR3 DNA sequence: TGTGCCAGCAGTTTACCTTCAGGATCGAACACTGAAGCTTTCTTT. Encoded protein: CASSLPSGSNTEAFF.

The chain is built from TRBV2 and TRBJ1-6; TRBD1 agrees at 7 bases. After removal of 7 bases from V and 10 bases from J, the junction contained 10 bases not matched to a gene. CDR1 is SNHLY and CDR2 is FYNNEI in the germline V gene. The CDR3 runs to 14 residues. The CDR3 sequence: CASNPRQGRSPLHF. CDR3 nucleotide sequence: TGTGCCAGCAATCCCAGACAGGGTAGATCACCCCTCCACTTT.

The chain is built from TRBV6-5 and TRBJ2-4; D ambiguous. The CDR3 runs to 16 residues. Germline CDR1 is MNHEY and CDR2 is SVGAGI. The germline V and J ends were trimmed by 4 bases and 0 bases, with 13 bases remaining between them. CDR3 in amino acids: CASSSKKILAKNIQYF. The CDR3 DNA is TGTGCCAGCAGTTCAAAGAAGATACTAGCCAAAAACATTCAGTACTTC.

This chain connects TRBV14 to TRBJ2-3; D may be TRBD2 (5 bases). The CDR3 sequence is 14 residues long. Per the germline V gene, CDR1 is SGHDN and CDR2 is FVKESK. The V gene lost 2 bases and the J gene lost 2 bases, with 8 bases spanning the gap. The CDR3 DNA follows: TGTGCCAGCAGCCAACGGGGAGCCACAGATACGCAGTATTTT. Encoded protein: CASSQRGATDTQYF.

This sequence joins TRBV30 and TRBJ2-5, with D possibly being TRBD1 (6 bases). Trimming took 2 bases from V and 4 from J, leaving 8 bases between them. The CDR3 extends over 12 amino acids. CDR1 GTSNPN and CDR2 SVGIG come from the germline V gene (reference sequence). The CDR3 sequence is CAWSSGVETQYF. The CDR3 DNA is TGTGCCTGGAGTTCAGGGGTAGAGACCCAGTACTTC. Full variable domain (remainder filled in from reference TRBV30 and TRBJ2-5): SQTIHQWPATLVQPVGSPLSLECTVEGTSNPNLYWYRQAAGRGLQLLFYSVGIGQISSEVPQNLSASRPQDRQFILSSKKLLLSDSGFYLCAWSSGVETQYFGPGTRLLVL.

The chain employs TRBV18 and TRBJ2-3; 9 bases align to TRBD2. Per germline, CDR1 KGHSH and CDR2 LQKENI. The junction had 13 bases not matched to a gene; V was cut back by 2 bases and J by 4 bases. The CDR3 is 18 amino acids. This CDR3 is CASSPRRSGGGESDTQYF. In DNA form, the CDR3 reads TGTGCCAGCTCACCAAGAAGGTCGGGCGGGGGGGAGTCAGATACGCAGTATTTT. The full variable domain, in which reference TRBV18 and TRBJ2-3 provide the parts outside the CDR3, is NAGVMQNPRHLVRRRGQEARLRCSPMKGHSHVYWYRQLPEEGLKFMVYLQKENIIDESGMPKERFSAEFPKEGPSILRIQQVVRGDSAAYFCASSPRRSGGGESDTQYFGPGTRLTVL.

This chain connects TRBV18 to TRBJ2-4; 10 bases match TRBD1. CDR3 length equals 15 residues. J was trimmed by 5 bases and V by 6 bases; bases with no gene match: 7. Germline V gene sequence: CDR1 KGHSH, CDR2 LQKENI. The CDR3 DNA reads as TGTGCCAGCTCCCGGGGACAGGGGCAAGAAAACATTCAGTACTTC. Amino acid sequence: CASSRGQGQENIQYF. The entire variable domain, with the rest obtained from reference TRBV18 and TRBJ2-4, is as follows: NAGVMQNPRHLVRRRGQEARLRCSPMKGHSHVYWYRQLPEEGLKFMVYLQKENIIDESGMPKERFSAEFPKEGPSILRIQQVVRGDSAAYFCASSRGQGQENIQYFGAGTRLSVL.

The chain links TRBV7-7 to TRBJ2-1; 11 bases map to TRBD2. The germline CDR1 and CDR2 sequences are SSHAT and FNYEAQ (reference sequence). V dropped 5 bases and J dropped 6; count of bases not matched to a gene: 12. This CDR3 comprises 17 residues. The CDR3 bases are TGTGCCAGCAGCCCACAGCTTAGCGGGAGGGCCGGCAATGAGCAGTTCTTC. Protein: CASSPQLSGRAGNEQFF.

V gene TRBV6-5 combines with J gene TRBJ2-5; 8 nucleotides agree with TRBD2. The trim removed 6 bases at V and 4 bases at J, leaving 7 bases unmatched. The CDR3 covers 14 residues. The germline CDR1 and CDR2 sequences are MNHEY and SVGAGI. Written as DNA, the CDR3 is TGTGCCAGCAGGGACTCGGGGGGGAGAGAGACCCAGTACTTC. Its translation: CASRDSGGRETQYF.

V gene TRBV14 combines with J gene TRBJ2-5; D is unclear. CDR3 length equals 13 residues. Per the germline V gene, CDR1 is SGHDN and CDR2 is FVKESK. The V gene lost 2 bases and the J gene lost 1 base, with 5 bases spanning the gap. CDR3 in DNA: TGTGCCAGCAGCCAATGGAGCCAAGAGACCCAGTACTTC. Its translation: CASSQWSQETQYF.